These 2 T cell receptor beta chains were sequenced from one sample in a study of CD8+ T cells in alopecia areata. Specified treatment: oral pan-JAK inhibitor, 5-10 mg twice daily. Sequencing templates came from extracted RNA that was reverse transcribed into cDNA. The repertoire was sequenced with immunoSEQ multiplex PCR; TCRdb's copy has only in-frame clones and lacks some. The table lists some 170,000 clones, 53% of them singletons. This specimen was CD8+ T cells sorted from blood, taken at week 24, from a patient treated with tofacitinib. The receptors originated from a human donor with alopecia areata.

This chain links TRBV7-6 with TRBJ1-1; D not resolved. Germline-derived CDR1 and CDR2 are SGHVS and FNYEAQ. Trimming shortened V by 6 bases and J by 6 bases, and 17 bases separated the two germline ends. This CDR3 spans 14 amino acids. CDR3 in amino acids: CASRFPGVQPEAFF. The CDR3 DNA sequence: TGTGCCAGCAGATTCCCCGGGGTTCAGCCTGAAGCTTTCTTT.

This clone was found a few times. The chain has TRBV7-9 and TRBJ2-3; D is perhaps TRBD1 or TRBD2 (5 bases each). Germline V CDR1 and CDR2: SEHNR, FQNEAQ (reference sequence). This CDR3 has 14 residues. The V and J ends lost 0 bases and 1 base respectively, with 5 bases between them. CDR3 amino acids: CASSLAGGTDTQYF. Here the CDR3 DNA reads TGTGCCAGCAGCTTAGCGGGGGGCACAGATACGCAGTATTTT.